Listed below are T cell receptor beta chains from one sample, sequenced in a study of cytomegalovirus exposure and HLA in healthy donors. Sequencing used immunoSEQ multiplex PCR; TCRdb keeps in-frame clones, though not all of them. The table lists 100,000 or so clones, 70% to 80% of them singletons. Material for sequencing was PBMCs. Source of these receptors: a man aged 25-45 years in good health and CMV-seronegative. Both conserved end residues are part of each CDR3. Each record gives: J gene, D gene, clone size, V gene, CDR3 protein, CDR3 DNA. The D gene is left open where the match is weak. Not all rows give a size; the values are once, few, many and, for expanded clones, a class.

TRBJ2-7	-	-	TRBV19	CASSTVRDLAYEQYF	TGTGCCAGTAGCACCGTTCGAGACTTAGCCTACGAGCAGTACTTC
TRBJ1-2	-	-	TRBV15	CATSRMGANYGYTF	TGTGCCACCAGCAGAATGGGAGCTAACTATGGCTACACCTTC
TRBJ2-7	TRBD2	-	TRBV27	CASSLGLAAAYEQYF	TGTGCCAGCAGTTTAGGCCTAGCGGCAGCCTACGAGCAGTACTTC
TRBJ2-2	TRBD1	few	TRBV7-9	CASSTTGTGELFF	TGTGCCAGCAGCACGACAGGGACCGGGGAGCTGTTTTTT
TRBJ2-7	TRBD2	-	TRBV6-5	CASNPTLAGSYEQYF	TGTGCCAGCAACCCAACACTAGCGGGGTCCTACGAGCAGTACTTC
TRBJ1-2	TRBD1	-	TRBV29-1	CSVSFTGAGYGYTF	TGCAGCGTTTCCTTCACAGGGGCGGGCTATGGCTACACCTTC
TRBJ2-7	-	-	TRBV5-4	CASSFGGPAAYEQYF	TGTGCCAGCAGCTTCGGGGGACCAGCCGCCTACGAGCAGTACTTC
TRBJ1-4	-	few	TRBV5-1	CASRLPGATNEKLFF	TGCGCCAGCAGGCTACCAGGGGCTACTAATGAAAAACTGTTTTTT
TRBJ1-1	-	-	TRBV5-1	CASSPTQTDTEAFF	TGCGCCAGCAGCCCAACCCAAACAGACACTGAAGCTTTCTTT
TRBJ2-1	TRBD2	-	TRBV2	CASESSGGVSYNEQFF	TGTGCCAGCGAATCTAGCGGGGGGGTCTCCTACAATGAGCAGTTCTTC
TRBJ2-7	-	-	TRBV7-2	CASSSRGGDYEQYF	TGTGCCAGCAGCTCCCGAGGAGGGGATTACGAGCAGTACTTC
TRBJ1-4	-	-	TRBV5-1	CATPGHPNEKLFF	TGCGCCACCCCGGGACACCCTAATGAAAAACTGTTTTTT
TRBJ1-4	TRBD1	-	TRBV10-1	CASSDNGFYRDRGEKLFF	TGCGCCAGCAGTGATAACGGCTTTTACCGGGACAGGGGTGAAAAACTGTTTTTT
TRBJ1-5	TRBD1	-	TRBV18	CASSPLQGRGRPQHF	TGTGCCAGCTCACCATTACAGGGGAGAGGCCGGCCCCAGCATTTT
TRBJ1-2	TRBD1	once	TRBV6-5	CASSPGTVSGYTF	TGTGCCAGCAGTCCCGGGACAGTTTCGGGCTACACCTTC
TRBJ2-2	-	-	TRBV7-5	CVRSEGLAESPGELFF	TGTGTCAGAAGCGAGGGACTAGCGGAGAGTCCCGGGGAGCTGTTTTTT
TRBJ2-1	-	once	TRBV5-1	CASSLGGVASYNEQFF	TGCGCCAGCAGCTTGGGGGGAGTCGCCTCCTACAATGAGCAGTTCTTC
TRBJ2-1	TRBD1	-	TRBV4-3	CASSQGQGSDEQFF	TGCGCCAGCAGCCAAGGACAGGGGAGTGATGAGCAGTTCTTC
TRBJ2-5	TRBD1	few	TRBV7-6	CASSLQGAEETQYF	TGTGCCAGCAGTTTACAGGGGGCTGAAGAGACCCAGTACTTC
TRBJ1-5	-	-	TRBV7-9	CASSSQGDQPQHF	TGTGCCAGCAGCTCACAGGGAGATCAGCCCCAGCATTTT